These 30 T cell receptor beta chains were all obtained from the same sample, sequenced in a study of T cell changes during pregnancy in multiple sclerosis. Profiled with immunoSEQ multiplex PCR; TCRdb holds only in-frame clones, not every one. The sample records roughly 30,000 clones, 89% being singletons. This sample comprised CD8+ T cells from peripheral blood mononuclear cells, obtained in the first trimester of pregnancy. The origin of the receptors is a female donor with multiple sclerosis, enrolled in a pregnancy study.

This sequence joins TRBV4-3 and TRBJ2-5; 9 nucleotides agree with TRBD2. CDR3 length: 16 residues. The J segment lost 4 bases and the V segment lost 1 base, leaving 7 bases of the junction unmatched. The germline gives CDR1 LGHNA, CDR2 YSLEER. In DNA, the CDR3 is TGCGCCAGCAGCCAAGGTATAGCGGGAGATGTAGAGACCCAGTACTTC. Translating it yields CASSQGIAGDVETQYF.

This chain uses TRBV7-9 with TRBJ2-3, with D perhaps TRBD1 (6 bases). The V end was cut by 0 bases, the J end by 1 base, with 14 bases between. The CDR3 runs to 17 residues. Germline V gene sequence: CDR1 SEHNR, CDR2 FQNEAQ (reference sequence). DNA for the CDR3: TGTGCCAGCAGCTTAGCGGACAGCAACCCTGGCACAGATACGCAGTATTTT. Its protein is CASSLADSNPGTDTQYF.

The V and J genes are TRBV2 and TRBJ2-5; 10 bases are shared with TRBD2. This CDR3 comprises 14 residues. J gave up 2 bases and V 6 bases, and 3 bases lay outside the gene matches. The germline gives CDR1 SNHLY, CDR2 FYNNEI. The CDR3 nucleotides are TGTGCCAGCAGCGGACTAGCGGTACAAGAGACCCAGTACTTC. Translated: CASSGLAVQETQYF.

V usage is TRBV21-1 and J usage is TRBJ1-1. TRBV21-1 is termed a pseudogene. CDR3 length: 19 residues. The CDR3 loop is CASSKGLIGGAHMNTEAFF. The CDR3, as DNA: TGTGCCAGCAGCAAAGGGCTTATTGGGGGGGCCCATATGAACACTGAAGCTTTCTTT.

The gene calls are TRBV9 and TRBJ2-2; 10 bases match TRBD2. V was pared by 4 bases and J by 3 bases, with 6 bases of the junction left unmatched. Per germline, CDR1 SGDLS and CDR2 YYNGEE. The CDR3 length is 16 residues. The CDR3 nucleotides are TGTGCCAGCAGCCAGGGGCTAGCGGGAGACACCGGGGAGCTGTTTTTT. Protein product: CASSQGLAGDTGELFF.

The chain employs TRBV21-1 and TRBJ2-2; TRBD2, as called in the table, went unchecked against the DNA. TRBV21-1 is annotated as a pseudogene. CDR3 length: 17 residues. CDR3 DNA sequence: TGTGCCAGCAGCAAAGTAAAATCCGGGAGGCACACCGGGGAGCTGTTTTTT. The encoded protein is CASSKVKSGRHTGELFF.

The rearrangement links TRBV6-5 to TRBJ2-3; a weak D match, TRBD1 (6 bases). The CDR3 sequence is 15 residues long. Trimming pared 4 bases from V and 0 bases from J, leaving 11 bases between. The germline V gene encodes CDR1 MNHEY and CDR2 SVGAGI. The CDR3 DNA reads as TGTGCCAGCAGTTCGGGGACAACTAGCACAGATACGCAGTATTTT. Amino acids: CASSSGTTSTDTQYF.

This chain uses TRBV7-9 with TRBJ2-7; 8 positions match TRBD2. The CDR3 is 16 amino acids. The germline V gene has CDR1 SEHNR and CDR2 FQNEAQ (reference sequence). V lost 1 base to trimming and J lost 9 bases; unmatched junction nucleotides: 14. CDR3 in amino acids: CASSLGPGTSDSGQYF. CDR3 bases: TGTGCCAGCAGCTTAGGACCCGGGACTAGTGACTCTGGGCAGTACTTC.

The CDR3 protein is CASSEGVGDTEAFF. CDR3 sequence (DNA): TGTGCCAGCAGTGAAGGCGTAGGGGACACTGAAGCTTTCTTT. The chain combines TRBV2 with TRBJ1-1; D is perhaps TRBD1 (5 bases). CDR1 is SNHLY and CDR2 is FYNNEI in the germline V gene. There are 14 residues in the CDR3. V was shortened by 1 base and J by 3 bases, with 9 bases between the two germline ends.

The chain has TRBV28 and TRBJ2-3; 14 bases are shared with TRBD2. CDR1 is MDHEN, CDR2 SYDVKM, per germline. This CDR3 spans 19 amino acids. J was trimmed by 0 bases and V by 3 bases; bases with no gene match: 8. The CDR3 here is CASSFPGLAGVLSTDTQYF. The CDR3 DNA reads TGTGCCAGCAGTTTTCCGGGACTAGCGGGGGTACTCAGCACAGATACGCAGTATTTT.

J is TRBJ2-1 and V is TRBV7-8, with 10 bases lining up with TRBD2. The length of the CDR3 is 18 residues. From germline, CDR1 is SGHVS and CDR2 FQNEAQ. V shed 1 base, J shed 7 bases, and the junction held 13 bases outside the gene matches. The CDR3 sequence is CASSLELFGSGGGNEQFF. The DNA of the CDR3 is TGTGCCAGCAGCTTAGAATTATTTGGGAGCGGGGGGGGGAATGAGCAGTTCTTC.

J is TRBJ2-1 and V is TRBV10-2; 10 nucleotides match TRBD2. With V trimmed by 5 bases and J by 6 bases, 13 bases remained unmatched. The length of the CDR3 is 17 residues. Germline assignment: CDR1 WSHSY and CDR2 SAAADI. CDR3 nucleotide sequence: TGCGCCAGCAGTCTTCCCCTCGGGACTAGCGACCTCAATGAGCAGTTCTTC. This gives the protein CASSLPLGTSDLNEQFF.

V usage is TRBV29-1 and J usage is TRBJ1-1; D gene unclear. Germline V CDR1 and CDR2: SQVTM, ANQGSEA. The V end was cut by 4 bases, the J end by 4 bases, with 13 bases between. CDR3 length: 13 amino acids. DNA of the CDR3: TGCAGCGTTGCCGGGTCAAAAGGCACTGAAGCTTTCTTT. This gives the protein CSVAGSKGTEAFF.

This clone was observed a few times. The gene calls are TRBV30 and TRBJ1-1; TRBD1 might be the D (5 bases). The CDR3 length is 12 residues. V was pared by 2 bases and J by 5 bases, with 9 bases between. CDR1 GTSNPN and CDR2 SVGIG come from the germline V gene (reference sequence). This CDR3 reads CAWSYGGTEAFF. In DNA, the CDR3 is TGTGCCTGGAGTTACGGGGGTACTGAAGCTTTCTTT.

The J gene is TRBJ2-5, the V gene TRBV7-2, with a weak D call TRBD2 (6 bases). CDR3 length: 14 residues. Germline V gives CDR1 SGHTA, CDR2 FQGNSA. The V and J ends lost 5 bases and 3 bases respectively, with 13 bases between them. CDR3 nucleotides: TGTGCCAGCAGCACCATTGGGACTGAAGAGACCCAGTACTTC. It encodes CASSTIGTEETQYF.

J is TRBJ2-2 and V is TRBV7-8; the match to TRBD2 covers 9 bases. Germline CDR1 is SGHVS and CDR2 is FQNEAQ. The CDR3 totals 16 residues. Trimming removed 3 bases from V and 9 bases from J; junction bases left unmatched: 11. CDR3 nucleotide sequence: TGTGCCAGCAGCTTGGGACTAGCCAGGAACTGGAGGGAGCTGTTTTTT. It specifies CASSLGLARNWRELFF.

This clone has ten or more counts. The chain has TRBV6-4 and TRBJ2-3; D uncertain. Per germline, CDR1 MRHNA and CDR2 SNTAGT. V was clipped by 2 bases and J by 0 bases, with 12 bases between them. The CDR3 contains 16 residues. CDR3 residues: CASSDEAGRSTDTQYF. CDR3 coding DNA: TGTGCCAGCAGTGACGAAGCAGGTCGTAGCACAGATACGCAGTATTTT.

The V and J genes are TRBV5-6 and TRBJ2-7, with D possibly TRBD1 on 5 matching bases. Germline lookup yields CDR1 SGHDT and CDR2 YYEEEE. The CDR3 has 15 amino acids. Trimming stripped 1 base from V and 1 base from J, with 12 bases between. The CDR3 is CASSLFTGASYEQYF. As DNA, the CDR3 is TGTGCCAGCAGCTTGTTTACAGGCGCTTCCTACGAGCAGTACTTC.

To note about this clone: This sample includes further DNA sequences coding for the same CDR3. The chain is built from TRBV27 and TRBJ2-1; a possible D gene is TRBD2 (7 bases). CDR3 size: 14 residues. With 2 bases removed from V and 6 bases from J, the gap between germline ends came to 11 bases. Germline lookup yields CDR1 MNHEY and CDR2 SMNVEV (reference sequence). CDR3 nucleotide sequence: TGTGCCAGCAGTTTAGGGGGGGCGGGCAATGAGCAGTTCTTC. Translating gives CASSLGGAGNEQFF.

The genes are TRBV25-1 and TRBJ2-3, with TRBD2 matching 10 bases. CDR1 and CDR2 from the germline V gene are MGHDK and SYGVNS. The CDR3 sequence is 13 residues long. Unmatched junction bases numbered 0, after V lost 5 bases and J lost 4 bases. CDR3 residues: CASSSGRADTQYF. The CDR3 coding sequence is TGTGCCAGCAGTAGCGGGAGGGCAGATACGCAGTATTTT.

The chain recombines TRBV2 with TRBJ2-3; 13 bases match TRBD2. CDR1 SNHLY and CDR2 FYNNEI come from the germline V gene. There are 15 residues in the CDR3. Losses at the gene ends were 9 bases for V and 0 bases for J; bases not matched to a gene: 3. The CDR3 coding sequence is TGTGCCAGAGTGACTAGCGGGAGGAGCACAGATACGCAGTATTTT. Translation gives CARVTSGRSTDTQYF. Full variable domain (missing parts from reference TRBV2 and TRBJ2-3): EPEVTQTPSHQVTQMGQEVILRCVPISNHLYFYWYRQILGQKVEFLVSFYNNEISEKSEIFDDQFSVERPDGSNFTLKIRSTKLEDSAMYFCARVTSGRSTDTQYFGPGTRLTVL.

Points on this clone: At one end the junction does not follow the germline gene, possibly because of a read error. CDR3: CASSLGQATYLYGQYF. The CDR3, as DNA: TGTGCCAGCAGTTTAGGACAGGCGACCTACCTCTACGGGCAGTACTTC. This sequence joins TRBV28 and TRBJ2-7, with 7 bases that match TRBD1. This CDR3 has 16 residues. Germline lookup yields CDR1 MDHEN and CDR2 SYDVKM.

The chain has TRBV7-9 and TRBJ2-7, with 7 bases aligning to TRBD1. The CDR3 has 14 amino acids. Germline CDR1 is SEHNR and CDR2 is FQNEAQ (reference sequence). Losses at the gene ends were 2 bases for V and 2 bases for J; bases not matched to a gene: 3. DNA of the CDR3: TGTGCCAGCAGCTTAAACGACAGGGCCTACGAGCAGTACTTC. Its protein is CASSLNDRAYEQYF.

The CDR3 region is CATSNFPSDSYNEQFF. In DNA, the CDR3 is TGTGCCACCAGCAACTTTCCTAGCGACTCCTACAATGAGCAGTTCTTC. The chain uses TRBV15 and TRBJ2-1; the D gene is possibly TRBD2 (6 bases). The V gene lost 4 bases and the J gene lost 0 bases, with 13 bases spanning the gap. The CDR3 is 16 amino acids. The germline gives CDR1 LNHNV, CDR2 YYDKDF (reference sequence).

V is TRBV11-2 and J is TRBJ1-1; weak D call: TRBD1 (5 bases). The CDR3 covers 13 residues. V gave up 5 bases and J gave up 8 bases, with 15 bases separating them. CDR1 SGHAT and CDR2 FQNNGV come from the germline V gene. CDR3 loop: CASSRMGEGEAFF. DNA for the CDR3: TGTGCCAGCAGCCGCATGGGGGAGGGCGAAGCTTTCTTT.

This sequence joins TRBV27 and TRBJ2-1; possible D gene TRBD1, 5 bases. Germline values: CDR1 MNHEY, CDR2 SMNVEV (reference sequence). Between the trimmed V and J ends, which lost 1 base and 9 bases, there was a span of 7 bases. The CDR3 covers 12 residues. CDR3 bases: TGTGCCAGCAGTTTATGGGGCGGTGAGCAGTTCTTC. Translating gives CASSLWGGEQFF.

The genes are TRBV6-1 and TRBJ2-2; 14 bases are shared with TRBD2. This CDR3 comprises 18 residues. Germline assignment: CDR1 MNHNS and CDR2 SASEGT. The V and J ends lost 0 bases and 1 base, in that order; junction bases with no gene match: 1. This CDR3 is CASSEATSGRENTGELFF. The CDR3 bases are TGTGCCAGCAGTGAAGCGACTAGCGGGAGGGAGAACACCGGGGAGCTGTTTTTT.

CDR3 DNA sequence: TGTGCCAGCAGATCCCTAGCGGGAGGGTACTACGAGCAGTACTTC. This encodes CASRSLAGGYYEQYF. The gene calls are TRBV5-6 and TRBJ2-7, with 12 bases aligning to TRBD2. The ends lost 5 bases at V and 3 bases at J; junction bases unmatched: 6. In germline, CDR1 is SGHDT, CDR2 YYEEEE. This CDR3 is built from 15 residues.

The rearrangement uses TRBV30 and TRBJ1-2; 9 bases fit TRBD1. V was pared by 8 bases and J by 7 bases, with 5 bases of the junction left unmatched. Germline-derived CDR1 and CDR2 are GTSNPN and SVGIG (reference sequence). The CDR3 length is 11 residues. CDR3 coding DNA: TGTGCCCAAGAACAGGGGGCTGGCTACACCTTC. Amino acids: CAQEQGAGYTF. Together with reference TRBV30 and TRBJ1-2, the CDR3 gives the full variable domain: SQTIHQWPATLVQPVGSPLSLECTVEGTSNPNLYWYRQAAGRGLQLLFYSVGIGQISSEVPQNLSASRPQDRQFILSSKKLLLSDSGFYLCAQEQGAGYTFGSGTRLTVV.

The gene calls are TRBV5-1 and TRBJ2-4; the D is unclear. Germline V gene sequence: CDR1 SGHRS, CDR2 YFSETQ. The CDR3 runs 16 residues. V lost 4 bases and J lost 0, with 14 bases in between. The CDR3: CASSPQRFLAKNIQYF. DNA of the CDR3: TGCGCCAGCAGCCCTCAGCGTTTTCTAGCCAAAAACATTCAGTACTTC.